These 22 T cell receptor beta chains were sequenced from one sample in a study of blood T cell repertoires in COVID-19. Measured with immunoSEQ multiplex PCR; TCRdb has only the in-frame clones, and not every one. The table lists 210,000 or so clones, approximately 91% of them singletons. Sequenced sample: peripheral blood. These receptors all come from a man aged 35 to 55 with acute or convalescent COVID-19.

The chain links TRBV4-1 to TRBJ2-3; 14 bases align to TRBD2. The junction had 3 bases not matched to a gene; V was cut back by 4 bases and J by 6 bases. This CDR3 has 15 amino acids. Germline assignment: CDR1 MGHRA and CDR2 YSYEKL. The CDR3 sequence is CASSLGLAGGDTQYF. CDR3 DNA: TGCGCCAGCAGCCTCGGACTAGCGGGGGGTGATACGCAGTATTTT.

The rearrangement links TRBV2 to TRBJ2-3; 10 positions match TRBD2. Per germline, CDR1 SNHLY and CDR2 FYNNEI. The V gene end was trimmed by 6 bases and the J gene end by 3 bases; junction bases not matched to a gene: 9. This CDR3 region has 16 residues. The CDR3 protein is CASRRDLAGETDTQYF. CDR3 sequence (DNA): TGTGCCAGCAGGAGGGATCTAGCGGGGGAAACAGATACGCAGTATTTT. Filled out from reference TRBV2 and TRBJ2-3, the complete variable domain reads EPEVTQTPSHQVTQMGQEVILRCVPISNHLYFYWYRQILGQKVEFLVSFYNNEISEKSEIFDDQFSVERPDGSNFTLKIRSTKLEDSAMYFCASRRDLAGETDTQYFGPGTRLTVL.

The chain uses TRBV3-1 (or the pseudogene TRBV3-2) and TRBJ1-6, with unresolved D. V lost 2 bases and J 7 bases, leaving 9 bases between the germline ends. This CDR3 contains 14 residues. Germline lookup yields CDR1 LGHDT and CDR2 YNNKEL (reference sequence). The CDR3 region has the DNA TGTGCCAGCAGCCAAAAGCACGGGAATTCACCCCTCCACTTT. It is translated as CASSQKHGNSPLHF.

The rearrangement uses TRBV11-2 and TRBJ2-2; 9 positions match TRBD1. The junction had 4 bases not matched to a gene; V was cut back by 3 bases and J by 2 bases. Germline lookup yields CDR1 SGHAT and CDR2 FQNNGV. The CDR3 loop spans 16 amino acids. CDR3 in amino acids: CASSLNRGLNTGELFF. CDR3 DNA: TGTGCCAGCAGCTTGAACAGGGGGCTTAACACCGGGGAGCTGTTTTTT.

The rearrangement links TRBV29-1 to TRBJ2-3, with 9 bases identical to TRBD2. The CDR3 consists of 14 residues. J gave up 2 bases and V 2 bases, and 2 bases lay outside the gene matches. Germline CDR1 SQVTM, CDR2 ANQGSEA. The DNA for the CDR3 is TGCAGCGTTGAACCTAGCGGGGCCACAGATACGCAGTATTTT. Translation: CSVEPSGATDTQYF.

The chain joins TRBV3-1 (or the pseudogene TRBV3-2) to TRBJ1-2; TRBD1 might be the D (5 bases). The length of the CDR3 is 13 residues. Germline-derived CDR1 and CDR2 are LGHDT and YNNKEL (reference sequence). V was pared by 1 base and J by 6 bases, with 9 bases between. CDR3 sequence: CASSQVSGNGYTF. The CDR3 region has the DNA TGTGCCAGCAGCCAAGTTTCAGGGAATGGCTACACCTTC.

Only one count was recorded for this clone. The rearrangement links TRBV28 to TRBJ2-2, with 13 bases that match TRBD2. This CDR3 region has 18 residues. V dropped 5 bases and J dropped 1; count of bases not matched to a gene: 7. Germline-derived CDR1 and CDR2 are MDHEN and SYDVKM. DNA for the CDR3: TGTGCCAGCAGTGGGCCGGGACTAGCGGGACGGAACACCGGGGAGCTGTTTTTT. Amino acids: CASSGPGLAGRNTGELFF.

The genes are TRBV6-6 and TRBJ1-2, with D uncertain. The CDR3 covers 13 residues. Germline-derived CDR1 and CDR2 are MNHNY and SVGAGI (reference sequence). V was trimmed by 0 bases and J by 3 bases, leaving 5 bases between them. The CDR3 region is CASSYSAHYGYTF. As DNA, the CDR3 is TGTGCCAGCAGTTACTCGGCCCACTATGGCTACACCTTC.

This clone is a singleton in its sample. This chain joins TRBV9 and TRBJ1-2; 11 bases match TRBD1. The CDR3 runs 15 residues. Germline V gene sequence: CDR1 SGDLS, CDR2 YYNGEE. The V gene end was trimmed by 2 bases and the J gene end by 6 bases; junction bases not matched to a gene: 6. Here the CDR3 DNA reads TGTGCCAGCAGCGTTAAGGACAGGGGGCTCGATGGCTACACCTTC. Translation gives CASSVKDRGLDGYTF.

The CDR3 nucleotides are TGTGCCAGTAAAGGGGGGACAGGTTATCAGCCCCAGCATTTT. Translating gives CASKGGTGYQPQHF. This chain links TRBV19 with TRBJ1-5, with 8 bases matching TRBD1. Germline lookup yields CDR1 LNHDA and CDR2 SQIVND (reference sequence). The CDR3 spans 14 residues. V shed 7 bases and J 5 bases; nucleotides not matched to a gene: 7. Combining the CDR3 with reference TRBV19 and TRBJ1-5 gives the whole variable domain DGGITQSPKYLFRKEGQNVTLSCEQNLNHDAMYWYRQDPGQGLRLIYYSQIVNDFQKGDIAEGYSVSREKKESFPLTVTSAQKNPTAFYLCASKGGTGYQPQHFGDGTRLSIL.

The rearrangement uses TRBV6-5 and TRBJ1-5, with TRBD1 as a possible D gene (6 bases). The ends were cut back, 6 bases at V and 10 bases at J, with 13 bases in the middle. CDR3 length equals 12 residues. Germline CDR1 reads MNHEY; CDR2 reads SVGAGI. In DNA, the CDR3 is TGTGCCAGCAGAGACTTAGGGGGTCCCCAGCATTTT. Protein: CASRDLGGPQHF.

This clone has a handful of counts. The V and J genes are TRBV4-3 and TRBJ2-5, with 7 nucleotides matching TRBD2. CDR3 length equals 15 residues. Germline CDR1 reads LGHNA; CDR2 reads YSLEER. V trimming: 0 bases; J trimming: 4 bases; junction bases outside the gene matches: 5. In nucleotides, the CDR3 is TGCGCCAGCAGCCAAGATGGGGGGGGATCAGAGACCCAGTACTTC. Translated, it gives CASSQDGGGSETQYF.

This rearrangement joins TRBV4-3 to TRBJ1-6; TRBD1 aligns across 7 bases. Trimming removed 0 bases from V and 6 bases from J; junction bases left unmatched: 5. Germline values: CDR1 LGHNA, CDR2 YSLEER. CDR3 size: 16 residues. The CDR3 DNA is TGCGCCAGCAGCCAAGACCTGGGACAGCTTAATTCACCCCTCCACTTT. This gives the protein CASSQDLGQLNSPLHF.

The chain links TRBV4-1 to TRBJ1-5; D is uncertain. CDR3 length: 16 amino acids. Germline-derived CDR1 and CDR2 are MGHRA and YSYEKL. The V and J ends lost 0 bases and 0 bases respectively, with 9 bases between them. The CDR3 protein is CASSQDHGNSNQPQHF. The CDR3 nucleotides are TGCGCCAGCAGCCAAGATCACGGGAATAGCAATCAGCCCCAGCATTTT.

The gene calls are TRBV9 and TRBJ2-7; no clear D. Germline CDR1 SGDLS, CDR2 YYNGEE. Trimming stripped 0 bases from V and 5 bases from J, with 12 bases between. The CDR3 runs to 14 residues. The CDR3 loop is CASSVDNRADEQYF. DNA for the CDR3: TGTGCCAGCAGCGTAGATAACAGAGCCGACGAGCAGTACTTC.

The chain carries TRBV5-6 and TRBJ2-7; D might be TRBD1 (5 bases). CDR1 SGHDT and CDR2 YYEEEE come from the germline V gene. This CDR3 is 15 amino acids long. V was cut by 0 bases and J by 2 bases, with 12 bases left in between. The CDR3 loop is CASSLGGRTTYEQYF. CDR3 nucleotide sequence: TGTGCCAGCAGCTTGGGGGGCAGAACAACCTACGAGCAGTACTTC. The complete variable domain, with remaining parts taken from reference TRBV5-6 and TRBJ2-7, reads DAGVTQSPTHLIKTRGQQVTLRCSPKSGHDTVSWYQQALGQGPQFIFQYYEEEERQRGNFPDRFSGHQFPNYSSELNVNALLLGDSALYLCASSLGGRTTYEQYFGPGTRLTVT.

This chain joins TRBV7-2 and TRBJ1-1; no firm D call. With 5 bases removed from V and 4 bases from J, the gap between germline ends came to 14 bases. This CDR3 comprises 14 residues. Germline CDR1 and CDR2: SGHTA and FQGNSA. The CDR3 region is CASSPLGEGTEAFF. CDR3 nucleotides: TGTGCCAGCAGCCCCCTCGGTGAGGGCACTGAAGCTTTCTTT.

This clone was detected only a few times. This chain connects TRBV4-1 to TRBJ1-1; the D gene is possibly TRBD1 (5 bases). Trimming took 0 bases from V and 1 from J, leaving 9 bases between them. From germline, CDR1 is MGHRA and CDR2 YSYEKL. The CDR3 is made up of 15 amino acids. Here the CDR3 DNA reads TGCGCCAGCAGCCAAGATCGGGGGAGGAACACTGAAGCTTTCTTT. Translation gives CASSQDRGRNTEAFF.

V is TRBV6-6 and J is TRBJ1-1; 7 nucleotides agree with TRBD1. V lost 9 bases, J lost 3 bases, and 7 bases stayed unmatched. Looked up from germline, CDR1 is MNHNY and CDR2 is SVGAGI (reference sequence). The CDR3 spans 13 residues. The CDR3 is CASKEGAHTEAFF. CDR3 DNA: TGTGCCAGTAAGGAGGGGGCGCACACTGAAGCTTTCTTT.

The CDR3 DNA follows: TGTGCCAGCAGTTCAGGGGGGTACACTGAAGCTTTCTTT. Translated: CASSSGGYTEAFF. The rearrangement links TRBV28 to TRBJ1-1, with TRBD1 matching over 7 bases. This CDR3 is built from 13 residues. Germline CDR1 is MDHEN and CDR2 is SYDVKM. Trimming removed 4 bases from V and 3 bases from J; junction bases left unmatched: 2.

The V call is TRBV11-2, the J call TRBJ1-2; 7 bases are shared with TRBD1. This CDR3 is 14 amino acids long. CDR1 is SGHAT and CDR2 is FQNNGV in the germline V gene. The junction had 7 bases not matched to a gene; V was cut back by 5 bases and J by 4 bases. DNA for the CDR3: TGTGCCAGCAGCACGCCGGGACAGACCTATGGCTACACCTTC. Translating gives CASSTPGQTYGYTF.

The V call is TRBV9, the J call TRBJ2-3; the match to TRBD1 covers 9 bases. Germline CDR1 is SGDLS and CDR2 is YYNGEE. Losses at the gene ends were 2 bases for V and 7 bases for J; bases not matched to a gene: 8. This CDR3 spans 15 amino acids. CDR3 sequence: CASSVRGQGRNTQYF. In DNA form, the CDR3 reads TGTGCCAGCAGCGTGAGGGGACAGGGTCGCAATACGCAGTATTTT.